This T cell receptor beta chain was sequenced during a study of T cell responses to AZD1222 COVID-19 vaccine. The table came from immunoSEQ multiplex PCR; TCRdb's copy has only in-frame clones and leaves some out. The table records about 73,000 clones, 88% of them present only once. Trimming left V 0 bases short and J 3 bases short, with 10 bases between. This CDR3 has 14 residues. Germline V gives CDR1 SGHRS, CDR2 YFSETQ. Sequences were derived from peripheral blood, sampled on day 0 of AZD1222 vaccination. This sequence was found in an adult in good health. This chain links TRBV5-1 with TRBJ2-7; a weak D match, TRBD1 (5 bases). The CDR3 nucleotides read TGCGCCAGCAGCTTGGAGGCAGGGATCTACGAGCAGTACTTC. Amino acids: CASSLEAGIYEQYF.